A single sample gave rise to the 3 T cell receptor beta chains below, sequenced in a study of blood T cell repertoires in COVID-19. Assay: immunoSEQ multiplex PCR; the TCRdb copy retains only in-frame clones and omits some. The repertoire holds 250,000 to 350,000 clones, with nearly 90% as singletons. The sequenced sample was PBMCs or T cells enriched from blood (not recorded which). Source of these receptors: a woman between 18 and 30 years old with acute COVID-19.

This clone was detected only a few times. The chain carries TRBV24-1 and TRBJ2-7; 9 bases line up with TRBD1. Trimming at V came to 5 bases and at J to 0 bases, leaving 1 base not matched to a gene. Per the germline V gene, CDR1 is KGHDR and CDR2 is SFDVKD. CDR3 length equals 14 residues. CDR3 nucleotide sequence: TGTGCCACCAGTGGGACAGGGGACTCCTACGAGCAGTACTTC. It specifies CATSGTGDSYEQYF.

V gene TRBV27 combines with J gene TRBJ1-2; 7 bases are a match to TRBD1. Germline lookup yields CDR1 MNHEY and CDR2 SMNVEV (reference sequence). V trimming: 3 bases; J trimming: 6 bases; junction bases outside the gene matches: 16. This CDR3 is 17 amino acids long. CDR3 sequence: CASSFRQGLPISDGYTF. CDR3 in DNA: TGTGCCAGCAGTTTTCGACAGGGCCTCCCTATCTCGGATGGCTACACCTTC.

The rearrangement uses TRBV2 and TRBJ2-7; possibly TRBD2 for D (5 bases). The CDR3 has 13 residues. CDR1 SNHLY and CDR2 FYNNEI come from the germline V gene. V was cut by 8 bases and J by 2 bases, with 13 bases left in between. The CDR3 region is CASGAENTYEQYF. The CDR3 DNA sequence: TGTGCCAGCGGAGCGGAGAACACCTACGAGCAGTACTTC.